The 8 T cell receptor beta chains below were found in one sample sequenced in a study of blood T cell repertoires in COVID-19. Sequencing was performed with immunoSEQ multiplex PCR; in TCRdb, only in-frame clones are kept and a portion is missing. The data show tens of thousands of clones, roughly 90% seen once. The sequenced sample consisted of peripheral blood. These receptors all come from a human donor in a cohort sampled during active COVID-19.

The chain carries TRBV6-2 or TRBV6-3 and TRBJ2-5, with D unclear. This CDR3 comprises 14 residues. Per the germline V gene, CDR1 is MNHEY and CDR2 is SVGEGT. Trimming took 2 bases from V and 9 from J, leaving 16 bases between them. The CDR3 spells CASSYTAASSAQYF. CDR3 bases: TGTGCCAGCAGTTACACAGCCGCCTCGTCTGCCCAGTACTTC.

This sequence joins TRBV7-9 and TRBJ1-2; no reliable D call. V lost 4 bases, J lost 8 bases, and 20 bases lay in between. The length of the CDR3 is 15 residues. CDR1 SEHNR and CDR2 FQNEAQ come from the germline V gene (reference sequence). The CDR3 region is CASSSHLYPREGYTF. As DNA, the CDR3 is TGTGCCAGCAGCTCACACCTCTACCCTCGGGAAGGCTACACCTTC.

The chain employs TRBV4-3 and TRBJ2-3, with TRBD1 matching 10 bases. This CDR3 comprises 16 residues. The ends lost 4 bases at V and 5 bases at J; junction bases unmatched: 9. Germline CDR1 is LGHNA and CDR2 is YSLEER. This chain's CDR3 is CASSPRTGGSEDTQYF. The CDR3 region has the DNA TGCGCCAGCAGCCCACGGACAGGGGGATCCGAAGATACGCAGTATTTT.

CDR3 sequence: CASSPLSGRAHGELFF. The DNA of the CDR3 is TGCGCCAGCAGCCCTCTTAGCGGGAGGGCCCACGGGGAGCTGTTTTTT. The chain combines TRBV4-3 with TRBJ2-2; 11 bases are shared with TRBD2. The CDR3 length is 16 residues. Losses at the gene ends were 4 bases for V and 7 bases for J; bases not matched to a gene: 8. Per the germline V gene, CDR1 is LGHNA and CDR2 is YSLEER.

The chain joins TRBV28 to TRBJ2-5; possibly TRBD1 for D (6 bases). Germline V gene sequence: CDR1 MDHEN, CDR2 SYDVKM. Trimming left V 3 bases short and J 2 bases short, with 10 bases between. This CDR3 has 14 amino acids. CDR3: CASSFNRAQETQYF. The CDR3 region has the DNA TGTGCCAGCAGTTTCAACAGGGCACAAGAGACCCAGTACTTC.

The chain combines TRBV12-3 or TRBV12-4 with TRBJ2-2; no definite D call. The length of the CDR3 is 13 residues. V lost 4 bases and J 7 bases, leaving 10 bases between the germline ends. CDR3 in DNA: TGTGCCAGCAGTTACGGGTCGGGCGGGGAGCTGTTTTTT. This gives the protein CASSYGSGGELFF.

V and J are TRBV11-2 and TRBJ2-1; TRBD2 matches at 14 bases. The germline CDR1 and CDR2 sequences are SGHAT and FQNNGV. There are 18 residues in the CDR3. With V trimmed by 2 bases and J by 7 bases, 10 bases remained unmatched. Here the CDR3 DNA reads TGTGCCAGCAGCTTAAGAGGAGCAGGACTAGCGGGAGGTAATGAGCAGTTCTTC. This codes for CASSLRGAGLAGGNEQFF. The variable domain in full, with the rest retrieved from reference TRBV11-2 and TRBJ2-1, is EAGVAQSPRYKIIEKRQSVAFWCNPISGHATLYWYQQILGQGPKLLIQFQNNGVVDDSQLPKDRFSAERLKGVDSTLKIQPAKLEDSAVYLCASSLRGAGLAGGNEQFFGPGTRLTVL.

This clone was counted once. V gene TRBV28 combines with J gene TRBJ1-5; 7 nucleotides agree with TRBD1. The V gene's germline CDR1 is MDHEN and CDR2 SYDVKM. The length of the CDR3 is 15 residues. V dropped 6 bases and J dropped 2; count of bases not matched to a gene: 7. The CDR3 nucleotides read TGTGCCAGCAGACCTAGGGGGCTCGGCAATCAGCCCCAGCATTTT. Its translation is CASRPRGLGNQPQHF.